This T cell receptor (beta chain) was retrieved from a study of circulating and synovial CD4+ cells in juvenile arthritis. Method: immunoSEQ multiplex PCR; TCRdb's copy keeps in-frame clones and lacks some. The table lists about 33,000 clones, roughly 95% of them singletons. Germline V gene lookup returns CDR1 SEHNR and CDR2 FQNEAQ (reference sequence). The CDR3 runs 11 residues. Trimming removed 7 bases at V and 6 bases at J, with 8 bases between. Sample: CD4+ T cells from blood. This chain links TRBV7-9 with TRBJ2-3; D unclear. The clonotype comes from a human donor with juvenile idiopathic arthritis. The CDR3 DNA follows: TGTGCCAGCACTCTCGCGGATACGCAGTATTTT. Protein product: CASTLADTQYF.